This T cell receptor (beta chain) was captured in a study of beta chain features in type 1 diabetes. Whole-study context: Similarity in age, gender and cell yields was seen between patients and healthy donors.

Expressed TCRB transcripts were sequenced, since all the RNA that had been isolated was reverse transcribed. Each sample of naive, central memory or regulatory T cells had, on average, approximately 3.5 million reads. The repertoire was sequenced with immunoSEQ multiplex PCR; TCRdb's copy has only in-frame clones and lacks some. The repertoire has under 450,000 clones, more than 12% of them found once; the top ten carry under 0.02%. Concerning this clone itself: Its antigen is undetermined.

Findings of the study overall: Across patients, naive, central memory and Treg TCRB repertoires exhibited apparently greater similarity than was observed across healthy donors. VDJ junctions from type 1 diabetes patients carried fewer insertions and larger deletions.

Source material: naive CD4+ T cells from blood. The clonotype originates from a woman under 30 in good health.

CDR3 region: CAWNQYNEQFF. CDR3 nucleotides: TGTGCCTGGAATCAGTACAATGAGCAGTTCTTC. The chain recombines TRBV30 with TRBJ2-1; D ambiguous. The CDR3 covers 11 residues. The germline V and J ends were trimmed by 4 bases and 4 bases, with 5 bases remaining between them. Germline CDR1 GTSNPN, CDR2 SVGIG (reference sequence).